Shown below are 23 T cell receptor beta chains from a single sample sequenced in a study of control samples from healthy donors and cancer patients. Generated by immunoSEQ multiplex PCR, the TCRdb table keeps only in-frame clones and is missing some. Of 90,000 or so clones detected, around 85% appear once; the ten largest clones hold 30% to 40%. Sequenced input: PBMCs. Source of these receptors: a man in his 70s with lung cancer.

This sequence joins TRBV4-1 and TRBJ2-3; D not resolved. From germline, CDR1 is MGHRA and CDR2 YSYEKL. Trimming removed 4 bases at V and 2 bases at J, with 19 bases between. This CDR3 contains 17 residues. CDR3 region: CASSPVQITLDTDTQYF. The CDR3 nucleotides are TGCGCCAGCAGCCCTGTTCAAATAACTCTAGACACAGATACGCAGTATTTT.

The chain employs TRBV2 and TRBJ2-3; 12 nucleotides agree with TRBD2. With V trimmed by 10 bases and J by 4 bases, 9 bases remained unmatched. The CDR3 length is 15 residues. CDR1 and CDR2 from the germline V gene are SNHLY and FYNNEI. CDR3 residues: CATPEASGGADTQYF. In DNA, the CDR3 is TGTGCCACCCCGGAGGCTAGCGGGGGGGCAGATACGCAGTATTTT.

The chain combines TRBV14 with TRBJ2-5; 9 positions agree with TRBD1. The CDR3 extends over 20 amino acids. Germline-derived CDR1 and CDR2 are SGHDN and FVKESK. After removal of 5 bases from V and 5 bases from J, the junction contained 24 bases not matched to a gene. CDR3 sequence reads: CASSSSPAGVRDRVRETQYF. The DNA for the CDR3 is TGTGCCAGCAGCTCCTCCCCCGCCGGTGTCCGGGACAGGGTGCGGGAGACCCAGTACTTC.

The chain links TRBV19 to TRBJ2-5, with 9 positions matching TRBD1. Germline V gene lookup returns CDR1 LNHDA and CDR2 SQIVND (reference sequence). The CDR3 has 15 amino acids. With V trimmed by 6 bases and J by 2 bases, 7 bases remained unmatched. DNA for the CDR3: TGTGCCAGTAGACCTTCCGGGACAGGGCAAGAGACCCAGTACTTC. Protein: CASRPSGTGQETQYF.

For the CDR3, the DNA is TGTGCCAGCAGTTTAGCTAGCGGGGGGCGCGAGCAGTACTTC. This codes for CASSLASGGREQYF. The rearrangement links TRBV27 to TRBJ2-7; TRBD2 aligns across 11 bases. This CDR3 region has 14 residues. V shed 2 bases and J 6 bases; nucleotides not matched to a gene: 3. Germline-derived CDR1 and CDR2 are MNHEY and SMNVEV (reference sequence).

The CDR3 DNA follows: TGTGCCAGCAGCGTAGGATCAGGGGCGGCAGATACGCAGTATTTT. As protein: CASSVGSGAADTQYF. The chain couples TRBV9 to TRBJ2-3; D perhaps matches TRBD1 (6 bases). The CDR3 totals 15 residues. The V and J ends lost 0 bases and 4 bases respectively, with 12 bases between them. CDR1 SGDLS and CDR2 YYNGEE come from the germline V gene. Drawing the rest from reference TRBV9 and TRBJ2-3, the complete variable domain is DSGVTQTPKHLITATGQRVTLRCSPRSGDLSVYWYQQSLDQGLQFLIQYYNGEERAKGNILERFSAQQFPDLHSELNLSSLELGDSALYFCASSVGSGAADTQYFGPGTRLTVL.

Regarding this clone: Germline is not matched at one junction end, which may reflect a read error. The chain recombines TRBV11-2 with TRBJ2-1; D remains ambiguous. The V gene's germline CDR1 is SGHAT and CDR2 FQNNGV. The CDR3 is 11 residues long. CDR3 amino acids: CASSLDNEQFF. As DNA, the CDR3 is TGTGCCAGCAGCCTAGATAATGAGCAGTTCTTC.

This sequence joins TRBV5-6 and TRBJ1-1; TRBD1 matches 7 bases. Unmatched junction bases numbered 5, after V lost 0 bases and J lost 3 bases. The CDR3 consists of 15 residues. CDR1 is SGHDT, CDR2 YYEEEE, per germline. The CDR3 reads CASSLANRGDTEAFF. CDR3 DNA: TGTGCCAGCAGCTTGGCCAACAGGGGCGACACTGAAGCTTTCTTT.

In DNA form, the CDR3 reads TGTGCCAGCAGTGCGGAAGGGAATCGGGGGGTGAACACTGAAGCTTTCTTT. Protein: CASSAEGNRGVNTEAFF. The chain couples TRBV6-1 to TRBJ1-1; D might be TRBD1 (5 bases). Germline V lookup: CDR1 MNHNS, CDR2 SASEGT. CDR3 length: 17 amino acids. Between the trimmed V and J ends, which lost 4 bases and 0 bases, there was a span of 18 bases.

The chain is built from TRBV18 and TRBJ2-5, with D unresolved. Trimming removed 2 bases at V and 5 bases at J, with 15 bases between. Germline assignment: CDR1 KGHSH and CDR2 LQKENI. The CDR3 length is 15 residues. The DNA of the CDR3 is TGTGCCAGCTCACCAATCCAGACTGGTAGGGAGACCCAGTACTTC. Translating it yields CASSPIQTGRETQYF.

The chain is built from TRBV9 and TRBJ2-3; 14 nucleotides align to TRBD2. The germline V gene encodes CDR1 SGDLS and CDR2 YYNGEE. The CDR3 is 18 residues long. Trimming removed 1 base from V and 4 bases from J; junction bases left unmatched: 8. The chain's CDR3 is CASSVRGLAGDGADTQYF. The CDR3 bases are TGTGCCAGCAGCGTACGGGGACTAGCGGGGGATGGTGCAGATACGCAGTATTTT.

The gene calls are TRBV27 and TRBJ2-7; TRBD1 or TRBD2 may be the D gene (5 bases each). The V gene's germline CDR1 is MNHEY and CDR2 SMNVEV (reference sequence). V was trimmed by 5 bases and J by 2 bases, leaving 22 bases between them. There are 17 residues in the CDR3. CDR3 region: CASSVSPSGTATYEQYF. CDR3 DNA: TGTGCCAGCAGTGTTTCACCCTCCGGGACGGCCACCTACGAGCAGTACTTC.

This rearrangement joins TRBV2 to TRBJ2-7; tentative D call: TRBD1 (6 bases). The CDR3 totals 11 residues. CDR1 and CDR2 (germline): SNHLY, FYNNEI. Trimming pared 10 bases from V and 7 bases from J, leaving 14 bases between. Written as DNA, the CDR3 is TGTGCCACCAACAGCCAGGGGGAGCAGTACTTC. Amino acids: CATNSQGEQYF.

The CDR3 coding sequence is TGCGCCAGCAGCCAGAGTTACAATGAGCAGTTCTTC. This translates into CASSQSYNEQFF. This rearrangement joins TRBV4-3 to TRBJ2-1; D is undetermined. Germline V gives CDR1 LGHNA, CDR2 YSLEER. This CDR3 contains 12 residues. Trimming took 3 bases from V and 4 from J, leaving 4 bases between them.

V and J are TRBV4-3 and TRBJ2-1; D is perhaps TRBD2 (6 bases). Trimming left V 3 bases short and J 1 base short, with 19 bases between. This CDR3 is 18 amino acids long. Looked up from germline, CDR1 is LGHNA and CDR2 is YSLEER. The CDR3: CASSHGRGRVRSYNEQFF. In DNA, the CDR3 is TGCGCCAGCAGCCACGGGCGGGGCAGGGTGCGGTCCTACAATGAGCAGTTCTTC.

The V gene is TRBV7-8, the J gene TRBJ1-4; TRBD1 aligns across 9 bases. The trim removed 6 bases at V and 8 bases at J, leaving 7 bases unmatched. The V gene's germline CDR1 is SGHVS and CDR2 FQNEAQ. The CDR3 runs 14 residues. CDR3 DNA sequence: TGTGCCAGCAGGGCACAGGGGGCCGGGGAAAAACTGTTTTTT. Protein product: CASRAQGAGEKLFF.

The chain couples TRBV5-5 to TRBJ2-7; 8 positions match TRBD1. This CDR3 has 16 residues. Trimming took 4 bases from V and 5 from J; bases not matched to a gene: 14. Germline values: CDR1 SGHKS, CDR2 YYEKEE (reference sequence). CDR3 nucleotide sequence: TGTGCCAGCAGCCTCCTGTCGGGTCCAGGGGGCCACGAGCAGTACTTC. Protein sequence: CASSLLSGPGGHEQYF.

V gene TRBV18 combines with J gene TRBJ2-7; D may correspond to TRBD1 or TRBD2 (6 bases each). V was clipped by 7 bases and J by 6 bases, with 16 bases between them. Looked up from germline, CDR1 is KGHSH and CDR2 is LQKENI. The CDR3 extends over 13 amino acids. This chain's CDR3 is CASCRMGGGEQYF. The CDR3 DNA is TGTGCCAGCTGCCGTATGGGGGGCGGCGAGCAGTACTTC.

The chain is built from TRBV5-8 and TRBJ2-2, with D possibly matching TRBD1 (6 bases). CDR3 length: 16 amino acids. V was pared by 0 bases and J by 7 bases, with 16 bases between. The germline V gene encodes CDR1 SGHTS and CDR2 YDEGEE. CDR3 loop: CASSLGQVSTIGELFF. The CDR3 DNA reads as TGTGCCAGCAGCTTGGGACAGGTGTCGACAATCGGGGAGCTGTTTTTT.

The V and J genes are TRBV18 and TRBJ1-3; perhaps TRBD1 as D (5 bases). The CDR3 is 15 amino acids. Trimming took 6 bases from V and 2 from J, leaving 14 bases between them. Germline V gives CDR1 KGHSH, CDR2 LQKENI. The CDR3 sequence is CASSISDSPGNTIYF. CDR3 DNA sequence: TGTGCCAGCTCGATTTCCGACAGCCCTGGAAACACCATATATTTT.

The chain employs TRBV19 and TRBJ2-1; tentatively, D is TRBD2 (6 bases). Deletions cut 10 bases from V and 0 bases from J, with 10 bases between. The CDR3 runs to 13 residues. The germline CDR1 and CDR2 sequences are LNHDA and SQIVND (reference sequence). The CDR3 sequence: CATTSLSYNEQFF. The CDR3 nucleotides read TGTGCCACTACTAGCCTCTCCTACAATGAGCAGTTCTTC.

The chain joins TRBV24-1 to TRBJ2-5, with 16 bases identical to TRBD2. Germline V gives CDR1 KGHDR, CDR2 SFDVKD. J lost 1 base, V lost 5 bases, and 9 bases had no gene match. The CDR3 runs 19 residues. The CDR3 nucleotides read TGTGCCACCAGTGGAACCCCGGGACTAGCGGGGGGGGTCCAAGAGACCCAGTACTTC. Amino acid sequence: CATSGTPGLAGGVQETQYF.

This clone counts as medium-sized (0.01 to 0.1%). The chain recombines TRBV27 with TRBJ1-5; D is unclear. Germline CDR1 and CDR2: MNHEY and SMNVEV (reference sequence). There are 13 residues in the CDR3. V was shortened by 6 bases and J by 1 base, with 7 bases between the two germline ends. DNA for the CDR3: TGTGCCAGCAGGGACCGCAGCAATCAGCCCCAGCATTTT. It is translated as CASRDRSNQPQHF.